One and the same sample provided the 28 T cell receptor beta chains below, sequenced in a study of blood T cell repertoires in COVID-19. Repertoires were generated with immunoSEQ multiplex PCR, while TCRdb's copy carries only in-frame clones and drops some. This sample yields 250,000 to 300,000 clones, of which approximately 92% are seen a single time; approximately 1.2% belongs to the top ten. What was sequenced was PBMCs or T cells enriched from blood (not recorded which). The receptors were gathered from a woman aged 30 to 39 who had recovered from COVID-19.

This chain uses TRBV6-1 with TRBJ2-7; 7 bases fit TRBD1. J gave up 0 bases and V 2 bases, and 4 bases lay outside the gene matches. The CDR3 sequence is 15 residues long. Germline loops: CDR1 MNHNS, CDR2 SASEGT. CDR3 nucleotides: TGTGCCAGCAGTGAACGGGGACAGAGCTCCTACGAGCAGTACTTC. Translating it yields CASSERGQSSYEQYF.

J is TRBJ2-3 and V is TRBV18; 8 positions match TRBD2. Germline lookup yields CDR1 KGHSH and CDR2 LQKENI. V shed 2 bases and J 0 bases; nucleotides not matched to a gene: 4. There are 16 residues in the CDR3. This CDR3 reads CASSPSLADSTDTQYF. The DNA of the CDR3 is TGTGCCAGCTCACCATCACTAGCGGACAGCACAGATACGCAGTATTTT.

The CDR3 nucleotides are TGTGCCAGCAGTTCACAGAACTCCTACGAGCAGTACTTC. Translating gives CASSSQNSYEQYF. The rearrangement joins TRBV28 to TRBJ2-7; D is unresolved. V lost 4 bases and J 0 bases, leaving 7 bases between the germline ends. The CDR3 length is 13 residues. Germline assignment: CDR1 MDHEN and CDR2 SYDVKM.

This chain uses TRBV29-1 with TRBJ2-1, with TRBD2 identical over 7 bases. Germline CDR1 reads SQVTM; CDR2 reads ANQGSEA. This CDR3 has 13 residues. V lost 5 bases to trimming and J lost 4 bases; unmatched junction nucleotides: 5. DNA for the CDR3: TGCAGCGTTAGTCCTAGCGGTTACAATGAGCAGTTCTTC. Its protein product is CSVSPSGYNEQFF.

The chain has TRBV18 and TRBJ1-2, with D possibly being TRBD1 (6 bases). V was shortened by 4 bases and J by 4 bases, with 16 bases between the two germline ends. There are 15 residues in the CDR3. Looked up from germline, CDR1 is KGHSH and CDR2 is LQKENI. The CDR3 sequence: CASSLDSLTFYGYTF. The CDR3 nucleotides read TGTGCCAGCTCACTGGACAGTCTTACCTTCTATGGCTACACCTTC.

This chain links TRBV13 with TRBJ2-7; 8 nucleotides line up with TRBD1. Germline V gene data show CDR1 as PRHDT and CDR2 as FYEKMQ (reference sequence). CDR3 length: 15 amino acids. The J segment lost 2 bases and the V segment lost 4 bases, leaving 7 bases of the junction unmatched. In DNA form, the CDR3 reads TGTGCCAGCAGCTCTCGGACAGGGCTCACCTACGAGCAGTACTTC. As protein: CASSSRTGLTYEQYF.

The V and J genes are TRBV28 and TRBJ2-1; 7 nucleotides line up with TRBD2. CDR3 length: 16 amino acids. Germline V lookup: CDR1 MDHEN, CDR2 SYDVKM. J was trimmed by 3 bases and V by 7 bases; bases with no gene match: 12. DNA of the CDR3: TGTGCCAGCATTATCAGCGGGGTGGGGCGCTACAATGAGCAGTTCTTC. It codes for CASIISGVGRYNEQFF.

V is TRBV28 and J is TRBJ2-1; 8 positions match TRBD1. The CDR3 spans 16 residues. Germline V gene sequence: CDR1 MDHEN, CDR2 SYDVKM. Trimming removed 2 bases from V and 6 bases from J; junction bases left unmatched: 9. The CDR3 loop reads CASSLATGESANEQFF. CDR3 coding DNA: TGTGCCAGCAGTTTAGCGACAGGGGAATCGGCCAATGAGCAGTTCTTC.

This clone has more than one count but fewer than ten. This chain uses TRBV6-6 with TRBJ2-7; no firm D call. V was clipped by 7 bases and J by 5 bases, with 9 bases between them. Looked up from germline, CDR1 is MNHNY and CDR2 is SVGAGI (reference sequence). This CDR3 is built from 11 residues. CDR3 loop: CASKFTHEQYF. CDR3 DNA sequence: TGTGCCAGCAAATTTACTCACGAGCAGTACTTC.

The CDR3 nucleotides read TGCAGCGTTGAAACACAGATCGGACAGCCCCAGCATTTT. This gives the protein CSVETQIGQPQHF. The chain recombines TRBV29-1 with TRBJ1-5; no clear D. This CDR3 is built from 13 residues. Germline CDR1 is SQVTM and CDR2 is ANQGSEA. Trimming pared 2 bases from V and 7 bases from J, leaving 12 bases between.

The chain combines TRBV5-1 with TRBJ2-5; D is unresolved. Trimming took off 4 bases at V and 5 bases at J, with 18 bases between the two ends. CDR1 and CDR2 (germline): SGHRS, YFSETQ. The CDR3 contains 15 residues. The CDR3 protein is CASSINDWNSETQYF. The CDR3 DNA follows: TGCGCCAGCAGCATAAACGACTGGAATTCGGAGACCCAGTACTTC.

The chain couples TRBV30 to TRBJ2-7; TRBD2 matches 9 bases. Germline V gives CDR1 GTSNPN, CDR2 SVGIG (reference sequence). V shed 0 bases and J 4 bases; nucleotides not matched to a gene: 1. This CDR3 region has 13 residues. This CDR3 reads CAWSVAGGYEQYF. CDR3 coding DNA: TGTGCCTGGAGTGTAGCGGGGGGATACGAGCAGTACTTC.

CDR3 sequence reads: CASSLKADNNEQFF. The CDR3 DNA follows: TGTGCCAGCAGCTTAAAAGCGGATAACAATGAGCAGTTCTTC. The V gene is TRBV11-3, the J gene TRBJ2-1; perhaps TRBD2 as D (5 bases). V lost 2 bases to trimming and J lost 5 bases, with 10 bases between them. The CDR3 sequence is 14 residues long. Germline V gene data show CDR1 as SGHNT and CDR2 as YENEEA.

The chain couples TRBV18 to TRBJ2-1; D is undetermined. Trimming took off 3 bases at V and 7 bases at J, with 7 bases between the two ends. Germline loops: CDR1 KGHSH, CDR2 LQKENI. CDR3 length: 12 residues. CDR3 protein: CASSPVGNEQFF. CDR3 in DNA: TGTGCCAGCTCACCGGTCGGGAATGAGCAGTTCTTC. Looking up the rest from reference TRBV18 and TRBJ2-1 gives the full variable domain: NAGVMQNPRHLVRRRGQEARLRCSPMKGHSHVYWYRQLPEEGLKFMVYLQKENIIDESGMPKERFSAEFPKEGPSILRIQQVVRGDSAAYFCASSPVGNEQFFGPGTRLTVL.

This rearrangement joins TRBV30 to TRBJ2-3; 11 positions agree with TRBD2. Germline V gives CDR1 GTSNPN, CDR2 SVGIG (reference sequence). This CDR3 region has 18 residues. Trimming took 2 bases from V and 2 from J; bases not matched to a gene: 12. The CDR3 region is CAWSRAPGTSGYTDTQYF. The CDR3 nucleotides read TGTGCCTGGAGTCGCGCCCCGGGGACTAGCGGTTACACAGATACGCAGTATTTT.

This chain joins TRBV5-1 and TRBJ1-1; a possible D gene is TRBD1 (6 bases). CDR3 length: 14 amino acids. The germline gives CDR1 SGHRS, CDR2 YFSETQ. Trimming removed 3 bases at V and 3 bases at J, with 12 bases between. CDR3 loop: CASSSYRVDTEAFF. For the CDR3, the DNA is TGCGCCAGCAGCTCATACAGGGTCGACACTGAAGCTTTCTTT. Full variable domain (remainder filled in from reference TRBV5-1 and TRBJ1-1): KAGVTQTPRYLIKTRGQQVTLSCSPISGHRSVSWYQQTPGQGLQFLFEYFSETQRNKGNFPGRFSGRQFSNSRSEMNVSTLELGDSALYLCASSSYRVDTEAFFGQGTRLTVV.

The chain recombines TRBV5-4 with TRBJ1-1, with D possibly TRBD1 on 5 matching bases. CDR1 is SGHNT and CDR2 is YYREEE in the germline V gene (reference sequence). V dropped 4 bases and J dropped 2 bases, with 15 bases sitting between them. The CDR3 is 15 residues long. In DNA form, the CDR3 reads TGTGCCAGCAGCAAGCAAGGGGTCGGCAACACTGAAGCTTTCTTT. This sequence encodes CASSKQGVGNTEAFF. The full variable domain, its missing parts supplied by reference TRBV5-4 and TRBJ1-1, is ETGVTQSPTHLIKTRGQQVTLRCSSQSGHNTVSWYQQALGQGPQFIFQYYREEENGRGNFPPRFSGLQFPNYSSELNVNALELDDSALYLCASSKQGVGNTEAFFGQGTRLTVV.

The rearrangement links TRBV24-1 to TRBJ2-2; 9 bases align to TRBD1. The J segment lost 8 bases and the V segment lost 7 bases, leaving 16 bases of the junction unmatched. This CDR3 comprises 17 residues. The germline V gene has CDR1 KGHDR and CDR2 SFDVKD. The CDR3: CATRGRGTGHSLGELFF. In DNA form, the CDR3 reads TGTGCCACCAGGGGACGGGGGACAGGGCACTCGCTTGGGGAGCTGTTTTTT.

The chain uses TRBV7-9 and TRBJ2-2, with D unresolved. CDR1 and CDR2 (germline): SEHNR, FQNEAQ (reference sequence). The CDR3 consists of 13 residues. Trimming took off 3 bases at V and 3 bases at J, with 5 bases between the two ends. CDR3 DNA: TGTGCCAGCAGCTTCCCCGACACCGGGGAGCTGTTTTTT. As protein: CASSFPDTGELFF.

This clone was counted between two and nine times. The chain uses TRBV3-1 (or the pseudogene TRBV3-2) and TRBJ2-6, with 9 bases identical to TRBD1. This CDR3 is 17 amino acids long. Germline CDR1 is LGHDT and CDR2 is YNNKEL (reference sequence). With V trimmed by 6 bases and J by 2 bases, 8 bases remained unmatched. This CDR3 reads CASRLGQGGTGANVLTF. CDR3 in DNA: TGTGCCAGCAGACTGGGACAGGGAGGGACTGGGGCCAACGTCCTGACTTTC.

This clone was recorded once. This chain joins TRBV3-1 (or the pseudogene TRBV3-2) and TRBJ2-3; 10 positions agree with TRBD2. Germline-derived CDR1 and CDR2 are LGHDT and YNNKEL (reference sequence). Germline trimming cut 3 bases from V and 2 bases from J; bases unmatched to any gene: 2. The CDR3 totals 15 residues. In nucleotides, the CDR3 is TGTGCCAGCAGCCAGAGCGGGAGGGCCACAGATACGCAGTATTTT. Translation: CASSQSGRATDTQYF.

The DNA for the CDR3 is TGTGCCAGCAGTTTGATAGCGGCGTGGGGCTACACCTTC. It yields the protein CASSLIAAWGYTF. The gene calls are TRBV28 and TRBJ1-2, with no clear D. V lost 3 bases to trimming and J lost 8 bases, with 13 bases between them. The CDR3 loop spans 13 amino acids. Looked up from germline, CDR1 is MDHEN and CDR2 is SYDVKM.

This rearrangement joins TRBV4-1 to TRBJ2-5, with TRBD2 as a possible D gene (5 bases). CDR1 and CDR2 (germline): MGHRA, YSYEKL. This CDR3 region has 15 residues. The V end lost 6 bases, the J end lost 1 base, and 15 bases lay between the germline ends. Here the CDR3 reads CASSSREFVQETQYF. DNA for the CDR3: TGCGCCAGCAGTTCAAGGGAGTTCGTCCAAGAGACCCAGTACTTC.

The chain recombines TRBV27 with TRBJ1-4; D may be TRBD1 (6 bases). Per germline, CDR1 MNHEY and CDR2 SMNVEV (reference sequence). V lost 5 bases to trimming and J lost 3 bases, with 13 bases between them. CDR3 length equals 15 residues. The chain's CDR3 is CASSPQGQPNEKLFF. The CDR3 nucleotides are TGTGCCAGCAGTCCTCAGGGGCAGCCTAATGAAAAACTGTTTTTT.

The chain carries TRBV6-2 or TRBV6-3 and TRBJ1-5; D is possibly TRBD1 (6 bases). Trimming took off 2 bases at V and 5 bases at J, with 16 bases between the two ends. This CDR3 region has 16 residues. Germline V gene data show CDR1 as MNHEY and CDR2 as SVGEGT. The CDR3 loop is CASSYKSGGSYQPQHF. The CDR3 coding sequence is TGTGCCAGCAGTTACAAGTCGGGGGGCTCTTATCAGCCCCAGCATTTT.

This sequence joins TRBV29-1 and TRBJ2-7, with D unclear. Germline V gene data show CDR1 as SQVTM and CDR2 as ANQGSEA. This CDR3 has 11 residues. The V gene lost 4 bases and the J gene lost 6 bases, with 10 bases spanning the gap. The CDR3 nucleotides read TGCAGCGTTGTGTTGCCGAGCGAGCAGTACTTC. Protein: CSVVLPSEQYF.

The count of this clone is one. V is TRBV9 and J is TRBJ2-7; the D is unclear. There are 13 residues in the CDR3. V gave up 3 bases and J gave up 0 bases, with 7 bases separating them. Germline V lookup: CDR1 SGDLS, CDR2 YYNGEE. This CDR3 reads CASSGSSSYEQYF. CDR3 DNA sequence: TGTGCCAGCAGCGGGAGTAGCTCCTACGAGCAGTACTTC.

The chain carries TRBV21-1 and TRBJ2-5; no check of the table's D call, TRBD1, against the DNA was made. TRBV21-1 is classified as a pseudogene. The CDR3 consists of 17 residues. The CDR3 nucleotides read TGTGCCAGCAGCAAAGGTCGGGGACAGGGACTCCAAGAGACCCAGTACTTC. Its protein product is CASSKGRGQGLQETQYF.